This TCR beta chain is drawn from a study of T cells in Graves' hyperthyroidism and ophthalmopathy. Amplification targeted TCR beta CDR3 regions from RNA transcripts. The primer set for the first-round RT-PCR of the TCR CDR3 was HTBI. TCRdb called the multiplex PCR reads again in MiXCR, with one record for every CDR3 protein. This table holds 300,000 or so distinct CDR3 sequences, roughly a fifth found once. This clonotype came up many times. Patients counted as stable if ophthalmopathy did not develop within 18 months. Each 10 ml fresh peripheral blood draw supplied the PBMCs. Germline loops: CDR1 SGHRS, CDR2 YFSETQ. J was trimmed by 6 bases and V by 5 bases; bases with no gene match: 8. This CDR3 comprises 15 residues.

This sequence joins TRBV5-1 and TRBJ2-1; 10 nucleotides match TRBD2. The origin of this receptor is a woman aged 45-65 years with Graves' hyperthyroidism. The sequenced sample was blood. The CDR3, as DNA: TGCGCCAGCAGTTTAGCGGGAGGTATGGGCAATGAGCAGTTCTTC. Its translation is CASSLAGGMGNEQFF.